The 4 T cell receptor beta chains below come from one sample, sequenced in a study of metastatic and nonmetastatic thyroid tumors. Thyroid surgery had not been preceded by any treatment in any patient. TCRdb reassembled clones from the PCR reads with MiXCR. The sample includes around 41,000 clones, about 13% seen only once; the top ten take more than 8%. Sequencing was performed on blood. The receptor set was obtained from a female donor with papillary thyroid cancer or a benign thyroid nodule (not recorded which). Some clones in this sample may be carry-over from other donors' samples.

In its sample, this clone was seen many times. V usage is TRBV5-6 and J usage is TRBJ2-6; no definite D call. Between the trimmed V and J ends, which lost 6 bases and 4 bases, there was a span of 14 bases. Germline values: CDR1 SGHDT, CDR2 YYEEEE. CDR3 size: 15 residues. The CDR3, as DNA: TGTGCCAGCATCCCTTTGCGTGCCGGGGCCAACGTCCTGACTTTC. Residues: CASIPLRAGANVLTF.

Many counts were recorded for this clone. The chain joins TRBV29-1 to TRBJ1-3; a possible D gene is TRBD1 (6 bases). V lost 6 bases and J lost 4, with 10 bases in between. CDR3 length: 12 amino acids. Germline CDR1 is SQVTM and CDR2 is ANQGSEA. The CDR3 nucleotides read TGCAGCGTGCAACAGGGCGGAAACACCATATATTTT. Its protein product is CSVQQGGNTIYF.

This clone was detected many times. The chain's CDR3 is CASSLIQREVNEQFF. The CDR3, as DNA: TGTGCCAGCAGTTTAATCCAGCGGGAGGTGAATGAGCAGTTCTTC. The chain joins TRBV12-3 or TRBV12-4 to TRBJ2-1, with TRBD2 matching 9 bases. The CDR3 is 15 residues long. V was clipped by 2 bases and J by 7 bases; unmatched bases: 6.

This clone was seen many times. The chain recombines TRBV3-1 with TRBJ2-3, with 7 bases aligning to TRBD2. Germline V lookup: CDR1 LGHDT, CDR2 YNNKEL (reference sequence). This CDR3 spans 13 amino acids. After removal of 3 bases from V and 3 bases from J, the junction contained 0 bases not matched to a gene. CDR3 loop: CASSQRGTDTQYF. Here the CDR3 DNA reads TGTGCCAGCAGCCAGCGGGGGACAGATACGCAGTATTTT.